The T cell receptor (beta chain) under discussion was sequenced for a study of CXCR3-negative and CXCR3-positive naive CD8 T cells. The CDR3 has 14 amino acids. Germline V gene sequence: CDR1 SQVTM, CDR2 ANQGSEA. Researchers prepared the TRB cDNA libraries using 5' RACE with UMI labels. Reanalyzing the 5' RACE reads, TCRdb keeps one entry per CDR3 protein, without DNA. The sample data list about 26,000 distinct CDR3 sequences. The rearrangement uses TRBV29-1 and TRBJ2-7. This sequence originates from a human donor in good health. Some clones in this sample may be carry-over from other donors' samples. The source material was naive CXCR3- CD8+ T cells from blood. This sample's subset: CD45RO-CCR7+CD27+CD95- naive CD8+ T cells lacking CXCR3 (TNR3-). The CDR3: CSVEKAETTYEQYF.